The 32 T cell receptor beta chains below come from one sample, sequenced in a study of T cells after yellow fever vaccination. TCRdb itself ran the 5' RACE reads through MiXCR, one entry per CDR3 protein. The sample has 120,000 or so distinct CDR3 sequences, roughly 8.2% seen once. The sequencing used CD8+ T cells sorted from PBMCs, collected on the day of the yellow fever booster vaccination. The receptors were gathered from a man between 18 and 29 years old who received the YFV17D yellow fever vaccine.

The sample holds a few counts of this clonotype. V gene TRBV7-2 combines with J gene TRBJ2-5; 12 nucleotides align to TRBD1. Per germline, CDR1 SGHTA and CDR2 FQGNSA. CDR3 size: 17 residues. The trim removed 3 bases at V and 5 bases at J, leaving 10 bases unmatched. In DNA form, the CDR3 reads TGTGCCAGCAGCTTGGGGACAGGGGGCGCATTGTCTGAGACCCAGTACTTC. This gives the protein CASSLGTGGALSETQYF.

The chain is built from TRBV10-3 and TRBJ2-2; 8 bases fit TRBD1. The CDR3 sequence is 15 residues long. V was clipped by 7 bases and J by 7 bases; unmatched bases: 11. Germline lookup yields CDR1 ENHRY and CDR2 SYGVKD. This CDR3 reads CAITNPDRAGGELFF. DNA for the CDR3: TGTGCCATCACTAACCCGGACAGGGCGGGCGGGGAGCTGTTTTTT.

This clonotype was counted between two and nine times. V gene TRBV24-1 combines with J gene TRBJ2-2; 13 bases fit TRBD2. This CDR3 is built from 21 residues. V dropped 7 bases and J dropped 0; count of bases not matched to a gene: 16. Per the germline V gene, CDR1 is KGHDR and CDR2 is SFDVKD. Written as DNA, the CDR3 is TGTGCCACCAGGAAGAACCGGGACAGGACTAGCGGGGGATCGAACACCGGGGAGCTGTTTTTT. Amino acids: CATRKNRDRTSGGSNTGELFF.

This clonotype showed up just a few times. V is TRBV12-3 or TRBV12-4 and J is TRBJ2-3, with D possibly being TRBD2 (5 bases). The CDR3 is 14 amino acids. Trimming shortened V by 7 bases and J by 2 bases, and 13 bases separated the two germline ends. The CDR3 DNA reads TGTGCCAGCACCTCGGACGGGGACACAGATACGCAGTATTTT. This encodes CASTSDGDTDTQYF.

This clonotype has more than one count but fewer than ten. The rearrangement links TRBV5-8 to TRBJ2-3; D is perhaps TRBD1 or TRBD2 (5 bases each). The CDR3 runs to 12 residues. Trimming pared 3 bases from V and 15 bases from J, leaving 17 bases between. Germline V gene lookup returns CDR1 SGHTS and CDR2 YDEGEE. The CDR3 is CASSSRDPIIYF. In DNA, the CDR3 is TGTGCCAGCAGCTCCCGGGACCCCATAATATATTTT.

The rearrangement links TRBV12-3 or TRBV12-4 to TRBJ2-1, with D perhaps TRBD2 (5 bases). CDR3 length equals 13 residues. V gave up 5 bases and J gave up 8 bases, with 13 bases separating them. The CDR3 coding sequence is TGTGCCAGCAGTCGGCAGTGGGGAGATGAGCAGTTCTTC. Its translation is CASSRQWGDEQFF.

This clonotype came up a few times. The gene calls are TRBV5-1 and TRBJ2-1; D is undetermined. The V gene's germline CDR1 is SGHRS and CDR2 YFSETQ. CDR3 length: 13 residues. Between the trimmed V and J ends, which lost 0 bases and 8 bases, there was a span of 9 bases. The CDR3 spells CASSLVPPDEQFF. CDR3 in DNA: TGCGCCAGCAGCTTGGTACCCCCCGATGAGCAGTTCTTC.

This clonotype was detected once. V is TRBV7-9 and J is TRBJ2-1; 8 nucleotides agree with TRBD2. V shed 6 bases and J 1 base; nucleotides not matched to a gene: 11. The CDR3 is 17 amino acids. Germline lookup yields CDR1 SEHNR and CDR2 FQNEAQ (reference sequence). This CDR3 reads CASSLQPRGASYNEQFF. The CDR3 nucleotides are TGTGCCAGCAGTCTCCAGCCGCGGGGGGCGTCCTACAATGAGCAGTTCTTC.

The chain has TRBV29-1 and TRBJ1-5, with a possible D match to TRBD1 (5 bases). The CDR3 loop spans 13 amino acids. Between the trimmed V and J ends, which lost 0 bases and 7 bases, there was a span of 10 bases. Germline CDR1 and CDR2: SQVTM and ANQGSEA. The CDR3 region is CSVEDSWDQPQHF. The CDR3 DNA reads TGCAGCGTTGAAGATAGTTGGGACCAGCCCCAGCATTTT.

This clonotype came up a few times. The CDR3 DNA reads as TGTGCCAGTAGTCTCCGCGGGACTAGCGGGCAAGAGACCCAGTACTTC. Protein: CASSLRGTSGQETQYF. The V and J genes are TRBV19 and TRBJ2-5; the match to TRBD2 covers 12 bases. The CDR3 covers 16 residues. Germline lookup yields CDR1 LNHDA and CDR2 SQIVND (reference sequence). V lost 5 bases and J lost 2; bases outside the gene matches: 6.

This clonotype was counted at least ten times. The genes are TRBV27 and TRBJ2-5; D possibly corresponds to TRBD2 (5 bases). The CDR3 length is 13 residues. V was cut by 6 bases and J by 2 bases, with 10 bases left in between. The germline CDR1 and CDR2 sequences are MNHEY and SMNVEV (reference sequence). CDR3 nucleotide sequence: TGTGCCAGCAGCTCGGGGATTCAAGAGACCCAGTACTTC. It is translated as CASSSGIQETQYF.

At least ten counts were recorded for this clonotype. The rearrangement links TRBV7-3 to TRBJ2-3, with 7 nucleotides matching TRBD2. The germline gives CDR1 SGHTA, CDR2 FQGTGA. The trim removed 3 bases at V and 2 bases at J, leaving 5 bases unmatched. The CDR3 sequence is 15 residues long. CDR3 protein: CASSLGGVVTDTQYF. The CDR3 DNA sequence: TGTGCCAGCAGCTTGGGGGGGGTCGTCACAGATACGCAGTATTTT.

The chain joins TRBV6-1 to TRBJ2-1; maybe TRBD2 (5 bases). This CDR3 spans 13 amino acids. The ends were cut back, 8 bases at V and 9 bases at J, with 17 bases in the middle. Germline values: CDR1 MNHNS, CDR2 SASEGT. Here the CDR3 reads CASSWRPAIEQFF. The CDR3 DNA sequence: TGTGCCAGCTCCTGGAGGCCAGCCATTGAGCAGTTCTTC.

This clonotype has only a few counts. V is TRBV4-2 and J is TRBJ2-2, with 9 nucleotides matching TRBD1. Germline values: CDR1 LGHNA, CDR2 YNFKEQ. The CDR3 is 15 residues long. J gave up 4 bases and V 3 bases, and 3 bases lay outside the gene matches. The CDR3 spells CASSHETGGTGELFF. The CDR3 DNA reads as TGTGCCAGCAGCCATGAGACAGGGGGCACCGGGGAGCTGTTTTTT.

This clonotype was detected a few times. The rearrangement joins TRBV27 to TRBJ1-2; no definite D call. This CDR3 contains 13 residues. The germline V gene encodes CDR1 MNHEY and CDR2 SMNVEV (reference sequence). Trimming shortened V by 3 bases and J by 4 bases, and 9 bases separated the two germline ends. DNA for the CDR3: TGTGCCAGCAGTTTGAGAAAGCCCTATGGCTACACCTTC. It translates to CASSLRKPYGYTF.

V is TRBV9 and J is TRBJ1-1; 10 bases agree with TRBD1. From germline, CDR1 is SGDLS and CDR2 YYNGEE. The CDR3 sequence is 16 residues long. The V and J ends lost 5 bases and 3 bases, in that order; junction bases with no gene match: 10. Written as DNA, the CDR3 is TGTGCCAGCAGACCAACCGGGACAGGGGCGGACACTGAAGCTTTCTTT. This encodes CASRPTGTGADTEAFF.

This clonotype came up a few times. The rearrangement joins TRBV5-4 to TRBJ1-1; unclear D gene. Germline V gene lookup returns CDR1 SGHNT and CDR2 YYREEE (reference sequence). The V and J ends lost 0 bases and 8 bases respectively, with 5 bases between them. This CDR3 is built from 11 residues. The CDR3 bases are TGTGCCAGCAGCTTGGGGAGGGAAGCTTTCTTT. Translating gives CASSLGREAFF.

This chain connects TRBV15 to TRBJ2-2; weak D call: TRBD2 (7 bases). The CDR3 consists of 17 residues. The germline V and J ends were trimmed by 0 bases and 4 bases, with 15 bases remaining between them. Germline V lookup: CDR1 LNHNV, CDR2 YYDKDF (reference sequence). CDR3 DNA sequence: TGTGCCACCAGCAGAGATCTGGGGGGGGCGCTCACCGGGGAGCTGTTTTTT. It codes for CATSRDLGGALTGELFF.

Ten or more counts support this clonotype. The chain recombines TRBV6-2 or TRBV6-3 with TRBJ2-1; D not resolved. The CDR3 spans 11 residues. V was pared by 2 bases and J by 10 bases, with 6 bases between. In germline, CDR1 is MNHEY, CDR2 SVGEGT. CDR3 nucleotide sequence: TGTGCCAGCAGTTACGAACTGGAGCAGTTCTTC. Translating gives CASSYELEQFF.

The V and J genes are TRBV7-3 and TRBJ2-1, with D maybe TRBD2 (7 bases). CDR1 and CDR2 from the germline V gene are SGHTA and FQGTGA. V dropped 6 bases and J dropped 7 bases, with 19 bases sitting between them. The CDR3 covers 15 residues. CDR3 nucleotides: TGTGCCAGCAGAATCGCGGGGGCGGCCCCAAATGAGCAGTTCTTC. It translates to CASRIAGAAPNEQFF.

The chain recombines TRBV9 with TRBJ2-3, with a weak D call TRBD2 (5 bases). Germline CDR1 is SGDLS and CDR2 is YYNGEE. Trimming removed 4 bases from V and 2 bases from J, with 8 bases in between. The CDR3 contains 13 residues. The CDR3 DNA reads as TGTGCCAGCAGCAGACTAAACACAGATACGCAGTATTTT. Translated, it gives CASSRLNTDTQYF.

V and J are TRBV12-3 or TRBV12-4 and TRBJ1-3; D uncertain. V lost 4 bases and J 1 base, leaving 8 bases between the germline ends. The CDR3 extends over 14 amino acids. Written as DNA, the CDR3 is TGTGCCAGCAGTTCGACTATTTCTGGAAACACCATATATTTT. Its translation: CASSSTISGNTIYF.

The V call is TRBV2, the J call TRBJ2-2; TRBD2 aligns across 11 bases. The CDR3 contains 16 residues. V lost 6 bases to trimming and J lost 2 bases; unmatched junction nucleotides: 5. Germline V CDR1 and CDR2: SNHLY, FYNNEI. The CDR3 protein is CASSPLAGVNTGELFF. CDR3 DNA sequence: TGTGCCAGCAGCCCACTAGCGGGGGTCAACACCGGGGAGCTGTTTTTT.

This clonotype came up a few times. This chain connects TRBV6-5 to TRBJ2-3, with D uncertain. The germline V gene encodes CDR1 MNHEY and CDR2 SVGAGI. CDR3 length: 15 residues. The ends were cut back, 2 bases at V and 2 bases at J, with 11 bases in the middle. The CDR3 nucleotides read TGTGCCAGCAGTTACGTCCCTAAGGTCACAGATACGCAGTATTTT. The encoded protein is CASSYVPKVTDTQYF.

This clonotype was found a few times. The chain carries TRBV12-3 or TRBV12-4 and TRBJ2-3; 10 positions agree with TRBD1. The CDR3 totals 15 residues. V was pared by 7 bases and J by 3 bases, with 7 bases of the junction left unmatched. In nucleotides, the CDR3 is TGTGCCAGCACCGAGACAGGGGGCAGGACAGATACGCAGTATTTT. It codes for CASTETGGRTDTQYF.

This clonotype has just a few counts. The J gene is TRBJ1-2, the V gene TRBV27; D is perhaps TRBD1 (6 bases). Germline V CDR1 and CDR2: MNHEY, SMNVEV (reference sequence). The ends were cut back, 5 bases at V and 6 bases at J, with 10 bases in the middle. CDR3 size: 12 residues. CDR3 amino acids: CASSRGRDGYTF. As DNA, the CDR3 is TGTGCCAGCAGTCGGGGGCGGGATGGCTACACCTTC.

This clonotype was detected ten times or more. CDR3 bases: TGCAGCGTTACCGGAGGTGGACTAGCGGCTTATTACGAGCAGTACTTC. Amino acids: CSVTGGGLAAYYEQYF. The rearrangement joins TRBV29-1 to TRBJ2-7; 10 nucleotides line up with TRBD2. Germline CDR1 SQVTM, CDR2 ANQGSEA. J lost 4 bases, V lost 5 bases, and 14 bases had no gene match. This CDR3 spans 16 amino acids.

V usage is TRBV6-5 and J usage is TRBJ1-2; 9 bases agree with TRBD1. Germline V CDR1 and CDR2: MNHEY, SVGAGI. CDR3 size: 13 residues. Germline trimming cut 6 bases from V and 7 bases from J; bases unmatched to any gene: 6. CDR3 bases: TGTGCCAGCAGATTAACAGGGGGCCTTGGCTACACCTTC. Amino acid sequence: CASRLTGGLGYTF.

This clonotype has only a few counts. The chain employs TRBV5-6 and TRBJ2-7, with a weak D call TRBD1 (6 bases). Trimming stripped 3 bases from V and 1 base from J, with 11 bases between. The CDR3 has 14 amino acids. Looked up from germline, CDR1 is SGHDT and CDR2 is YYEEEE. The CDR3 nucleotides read TGTGCCAGCAGCTCCCGGACAGAGTCCTACGAGCAGTACGTC. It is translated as CASSSRTESYEQYV.

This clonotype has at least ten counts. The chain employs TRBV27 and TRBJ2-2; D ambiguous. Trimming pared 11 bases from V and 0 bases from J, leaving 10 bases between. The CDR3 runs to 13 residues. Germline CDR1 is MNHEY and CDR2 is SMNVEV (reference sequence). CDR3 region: CACSSANTGELFF. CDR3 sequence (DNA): TGTGCCTGCTCGTCCGCGAACACCGGGGAGCTGTTTTTT.

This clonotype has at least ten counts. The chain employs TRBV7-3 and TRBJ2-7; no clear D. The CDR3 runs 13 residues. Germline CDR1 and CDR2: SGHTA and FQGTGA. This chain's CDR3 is CASSLSVRTPRFV. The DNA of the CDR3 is TGTGCCAGCAGCTTATCGGTCCGTACCCCCCGGTTCGTC.

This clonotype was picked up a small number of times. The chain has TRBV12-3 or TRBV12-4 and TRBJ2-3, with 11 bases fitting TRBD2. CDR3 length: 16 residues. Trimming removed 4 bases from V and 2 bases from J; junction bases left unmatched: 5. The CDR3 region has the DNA TGTGCCAGCAGTTCTAGCGGGGGGTTCTTCACAGATACGCAGTATTTT. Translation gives CASSSSGGFFTDTQYF.